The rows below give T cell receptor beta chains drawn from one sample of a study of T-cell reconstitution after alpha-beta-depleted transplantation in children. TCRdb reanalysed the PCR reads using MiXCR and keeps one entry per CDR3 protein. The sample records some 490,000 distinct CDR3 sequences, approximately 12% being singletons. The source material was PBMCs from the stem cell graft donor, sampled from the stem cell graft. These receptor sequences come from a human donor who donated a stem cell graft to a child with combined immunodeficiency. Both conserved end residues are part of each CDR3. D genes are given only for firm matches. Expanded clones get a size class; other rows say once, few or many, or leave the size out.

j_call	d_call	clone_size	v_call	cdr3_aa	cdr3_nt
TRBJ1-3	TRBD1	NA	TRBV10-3	CAISPDRAGNTIYF	TGTGCCATCAGTCCCGACAGGGCTGGAAACACCATATATTTT
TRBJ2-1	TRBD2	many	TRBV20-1	CSARPQAGGRYNEQFF	TGCAGTGCTAGACCTCAAGCGGGAGGTCGGTACAATGAGCAGTTCTTC
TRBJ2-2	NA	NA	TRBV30	CAWSIGAGELFF	TGTGCCTGGAGTATTGGGGCCGGGGAGCTGTTTTTT
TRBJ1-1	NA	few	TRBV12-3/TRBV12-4	CASNLQVGDTEAFF	TGTGCCAGCAACCTACAGGTTGGGGACACTGAAGCTTTCTTT
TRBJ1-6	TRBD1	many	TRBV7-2	CASNFQGVQSPLHF	TGTGCCAGCAACTTCCAGGGGGTCCAGTCACCCCTCCACTTT
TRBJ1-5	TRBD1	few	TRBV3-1	CASNRGSNQPQHF	TGTGCCAGCAACAGGGGAAGCAATCAGCCCCAGCATTTT
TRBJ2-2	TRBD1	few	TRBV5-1	CASSWRGQEAPGELFF	TGCGCCAGCAGCTGGAGAGGACAGGAGGCCCCCGGGGAGCTGTTTTTT
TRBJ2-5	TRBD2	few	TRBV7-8	CASSLPLTSGSQETQYF	TGTGCCAGCAGCTTACCCTTGACTAGCGGGAGTCAAGAGACCCAGTACTTC
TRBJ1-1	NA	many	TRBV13	CASSLRTLEAFF	TGTGCCAGCAGCTTGCGGACCCTTGAAGCTTTCTTT
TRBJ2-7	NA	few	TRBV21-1	CASSKGIWGIPEFYEQYF	TGTGCCAGCAGCAAAGGGATCTGGGGGATCCCTGAATTCTACGAGCAGTACTTC
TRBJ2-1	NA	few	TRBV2	CASEPFRGNEQFF	TGTGCCAGCGAGCCATTTAGGGGGAATGAGCAGTTCTTC
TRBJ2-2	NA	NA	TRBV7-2	CASSLVSEGPGELFF	TGTGCCAGCAGCTTAGTTTCGGAGGGCCCCGGGGAGCTGTTTTTT
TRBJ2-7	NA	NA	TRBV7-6	CARLAWLTSDEQYF	TGTGCCCGTCTTGCATGGCTGACCAGCGACGAGCAGTACTTC
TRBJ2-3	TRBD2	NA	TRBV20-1	CSADSGTSGGGGADTQYF	TGCAGTGCTGATTCCGGGACTAGCGGGGGGGGAGGGGCAGATACGCAGTATTTT
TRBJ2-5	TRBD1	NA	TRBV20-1	CSAPGQDWTQYF	TGCAGTGCTCCGGGACAGGATTGGACCCAGTACTTC
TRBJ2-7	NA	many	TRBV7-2	CASSRFGVYEQYF	TGTGCCAGCAGTCGTTTCGGGGTTTACGAGCAGTACTTC
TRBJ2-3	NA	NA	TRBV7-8	CASSPGRDTRSTDTQYF	TGTGCCAGCAGCCCCGGGCGAGACACCAGGAGCACAGATACGCAGTATTTT
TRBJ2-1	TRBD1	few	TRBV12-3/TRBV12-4	CASSSPGQGPYPYNEQFF	TGTGCCAGCAGTTCCCCGGGACAGGGGCCATACCCCTACAATGAGCAGTTCTTC
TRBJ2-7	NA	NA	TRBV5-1	CASSARWGSSYEQYF	TGCGCCAGCAGCGCCCGTTGGGGGTCCTCCTACGAGCAGTACTTC
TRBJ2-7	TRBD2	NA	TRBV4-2	CASSQPILAGERYEQYF	TGTGCCAGCAGCCAACCTATCCTAGCGGGAGAGAGGTACGAGCAGTACTTC
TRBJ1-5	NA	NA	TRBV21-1	CASSEGRERGSNQPQHF	TGTGCCAGCAGTGAGGGAAGGGAAAGGGGAAGCAATCAGCCCCAGCATTTT
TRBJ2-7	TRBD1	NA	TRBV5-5	CASSLVRATGNYEQYF	TGTGCCAGCAGCTTGGTTAGGGCGACAGGGAACTACGAGCAGTACTTC
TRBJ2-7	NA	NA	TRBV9	CASSVGVHKAYEQYF	TGTGCCAGCAGCGTAGGGGTGCATAAAGCCTACGAGCAGTACTTC
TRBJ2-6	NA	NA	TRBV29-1	CSVRARDTSGANVLTF	TGCAGCGTTAGGGCCCGGGACACCTCTGGGGCCAACGTCCTGACTTTC
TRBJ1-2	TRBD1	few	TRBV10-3	CAISESRTGDYGYTF	TGTGCCATCAGTGAGTCAAGGACAGGGGACTATGGCTACACCTTC
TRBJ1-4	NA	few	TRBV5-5	CASSPESESEKLFF	TGTGCCAGCAGCCCGGAATCCGAGAGTGAAAAACTGTTTTTT
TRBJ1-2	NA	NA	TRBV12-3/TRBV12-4	CASSLGTFGYTF	TGTGCCAGCAGTCTCGGGACTTTTGGCTACACCTTC
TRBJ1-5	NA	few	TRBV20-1	CSASGGAPWPQHF	TGCAGTGCTAGCGGAGGGGCCCCATGGCCCCAGCATTTT
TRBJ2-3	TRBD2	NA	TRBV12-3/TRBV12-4	CASREAASDTQYF	TGTGCCAGCCGGGAGGCTGCCAGCGATACGCAGTATTTT
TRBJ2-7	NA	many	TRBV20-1	CSARDGLYYEQYF	TGCAGTGCTAGAGACGGACTTTACTACGAGCAGTACTTC
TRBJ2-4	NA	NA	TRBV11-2	CASSRTWILAKNIQYF	TGTGCCAGCAGCCGAACCTGGATCCTAGCCAAAAACATTCAGTACTTC
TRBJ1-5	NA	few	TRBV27	CASSRDRTYSNQPQHF	TGTGCCAGCAGCCGGGACCGCACGTATAGCAATCAGCCCCAGCATTTT
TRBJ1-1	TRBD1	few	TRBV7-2	CASSSGTGATEAFF	TGTGCCAGCAGCTCTGGGACAGGGGCCACTGAAGCTTTCTTT
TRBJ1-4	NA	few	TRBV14	CASSQERAGDEKLFF	TGTGCCAGCAGCCAAGAAAGGGCAGGGGACGAAAAACTGTTTTTT
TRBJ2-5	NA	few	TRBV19	CASRTTRTSDETQYF	TGTGCCAGTAGGACCACGCGAACATCGGATGAGACCCAGTACTTC
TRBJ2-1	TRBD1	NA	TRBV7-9	CASSSGGTGAYSEQFF	TGTGCCAGCAGCTCGGGCGGGACAGGGGCTTACAGTGAGCAGTTCTTC
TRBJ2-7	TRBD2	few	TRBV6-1	CASTLEPSGTYEQYF	TGTGCCAGCACCTTGGAGCCTAGCGGAACCTACGAGCAGTACTTC
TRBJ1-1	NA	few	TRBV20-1	CSAIPIGNTEAFF	TGCAGTGCTATCCCGATAGGGAACACTGAAGCTTTCTTT
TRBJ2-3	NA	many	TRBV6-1	CACRRIIWGSDTQYF	TGTGCCTGCCGTCGGATTATATGGGGTTCAGATACGCAGTATTTT
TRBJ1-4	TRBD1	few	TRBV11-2	CASSSSNRGTNEKLFF	TGTGCCAGCAGCTCATCCAACAGGGGAACTAATGAAAAACTGTTTTTT
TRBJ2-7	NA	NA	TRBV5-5	CASSLVTAYEQYF	TGTGCCAGCAGCTTGGTAACAGCCTACGAGCAGTACTTC
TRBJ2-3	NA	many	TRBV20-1	CSARPYYHSGDTQYF	TGCAGTGCTAGACCCTACTACCATTCGGGGGATACGCAGTATTTT
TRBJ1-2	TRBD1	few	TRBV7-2	CAVDREAYYGYTF	TGTGCCGTCGACAGGGAGGCCTACTATGGCTACACCTTC
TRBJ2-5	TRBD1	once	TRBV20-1	CSARQGGQKGTQYF	TGCAGTGCCCGACAGGGTGGACAAAAAGGGACCCAGTACTTC
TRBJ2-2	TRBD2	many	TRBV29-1	CSALAGGATGELFF	TGCAGCGCCCTAGCGGGAGGAGCGACCGGGGAGCTGTTTTTT
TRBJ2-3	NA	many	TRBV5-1	CASSFWETDTQYF	TGCGCCAGCAGCTTTTGGGAGACAGATACGCAGTATTTT
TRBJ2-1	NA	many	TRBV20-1	CSASSLTGSSLDEQFF	TGCAGTGCTAGCTCCCTCACGGGTTCCTCCCTGGATGAGCAGTTCTTC
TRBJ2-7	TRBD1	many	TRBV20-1	CSAWDRDSFYEQYF	TGCAGTGCTTGGGACAGGGACTCGTTCTACGAGCAGTACTTC
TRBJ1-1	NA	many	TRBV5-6	CASSFIWGTEAFF	TGTGCCAGCAGCTTCATATGGGGCACTGAAGCTTTCTTT
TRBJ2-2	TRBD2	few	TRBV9	CASSVGPSGNTGELFF	TGTGCCAGCAGCGTTGGTCCTAGCGGGAACACCGGGGAGCTGTTTTTT
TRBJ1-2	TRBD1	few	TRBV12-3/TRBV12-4	CASSRDRATSGYTF	TGTGCCAGCAGCAGGGACAGGGCAACGAGTGGCTACACCTTC
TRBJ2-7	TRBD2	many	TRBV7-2	CASSAGLAHYEQYF	TGTGCCAGCAGCGCAGGACTAGCGCACTACGAGCAGTACTTC
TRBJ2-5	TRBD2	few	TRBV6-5	CASSYSGEGTQYF	TGTGCCAGCAGTTACTCCGGGGAGGGCACCCAGTACTTC
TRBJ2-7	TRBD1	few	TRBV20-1	CSARVDRGLGYEQYF	TGCAGTGCTAGAGTCGACAGGGGCCTAGGCTACGAGCAGTACTTC
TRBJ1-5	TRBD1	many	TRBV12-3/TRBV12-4	CASRLGQKGNQPQHF	TGTGCCAGCAGGTTGGGACAGAAGGGCAATCAGCCCCAGCATTTT
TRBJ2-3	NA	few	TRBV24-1	CATGRGGVGFSTDTQYF	TGTGCCACCGGGAGAGGAGGCGTGGGGTTTAGCACAGATACGCAGTATTTT
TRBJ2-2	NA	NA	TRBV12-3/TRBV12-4	CASSREWGPGELFF	TGTGCCAGCAGCCGCGAGTGGGGTCCCGGGGAGCTGTTTTTT
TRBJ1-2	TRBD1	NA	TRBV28	CASSFAPGDRGNYGYTF	TGTGCCAGCAGTTTCGCCCCAGGGGACAGGGGAAACTATGGCTACACCTTC
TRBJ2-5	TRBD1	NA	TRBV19	CASSTGQGSIGQETQYF	TGTGCCAGTAGTACAGGACAGGGAAGCATCGGGCAAGAGACCCAGTACTTC
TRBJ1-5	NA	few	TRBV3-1	CASSQGQQPQHF	TGTGCCAGCAGCCAAGGGCAGCAGCCCCAGCATTTT